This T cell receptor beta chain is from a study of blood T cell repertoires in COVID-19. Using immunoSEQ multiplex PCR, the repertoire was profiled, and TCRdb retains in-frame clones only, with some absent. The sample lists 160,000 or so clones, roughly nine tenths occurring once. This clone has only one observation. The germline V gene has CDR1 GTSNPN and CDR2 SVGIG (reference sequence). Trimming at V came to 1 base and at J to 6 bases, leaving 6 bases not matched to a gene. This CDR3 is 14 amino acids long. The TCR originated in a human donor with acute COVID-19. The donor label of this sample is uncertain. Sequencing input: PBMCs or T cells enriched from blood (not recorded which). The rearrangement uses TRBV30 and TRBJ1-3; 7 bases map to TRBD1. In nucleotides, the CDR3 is TGTGCCTGGAGTGGATTCGGGACAGTAAACACCATATATTTT. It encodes CAWSGFGTVNTIYF.